This is a list of T cell receptor beta chains from one sample in a study of blood T cell repertoires in COVID-19. The protocol was immunoSEQ multiplex PCR, while the TCRdb copy is restricted to in-frame clones and leaves out a portion. The sample contains about 300,000 clones, approximately 86% of which appear only once. Sequencing was performed on peripheral blood. The receptors stem from a man in his 70s with acute or convalescent COVID-19. The conserved cysteine and the conserved F or W are not part of the CDR3 here.

TRBJ1-2	TRBV5-4	ASSPPGQGVGDYGYT
TRBJ2-3	TRBV5-1	ASSLGVQQGMTQY
TRBJ1-2	TRBV15	ATSIRQGAKGGYT
TRBJ1-5	TRBV7-7	ASISGQPEWGSNQPQH
TRBJ2-1	TRBV5-1	ASSSGLGGDEQF
TRBJ2-1	TRBV7-7	ASSPAGGNNEQF
TRBJ2-3	TRBV6-2/TRBV6-3	ASSYTRPTDTQY
TRBJ2-1	TRBV11-3	ASSLEPGQAYNEQF
TRBJ2-3	TRBV6-2/TRBV6-3	ASSQGSKDTQY
TRBJ1-6	TRBV4-2	ASSHADRGNSPLH
TRBJ1-3	TRBV24-1	ATSDGTGKDSGNTIY
TRBJ1-1	TRBV5-5	ASSLGGMALEAF
TRBJ1-1	TRBV11-3	ASSSQGGGDTEAF
TRBJ2-1	TRBV18	ASSPAQGANEQF
TRBJ1-4	TRBV24-1	ATSDPRQGANEKLF
TRBJ1-2	TRBV28	ASSSGGLNYGYT
TRBJ1-5	TRBV6-2/TRBV6-3	ASSPTSDSNQPQH
TRBJ2-1	TRBV5-6	ASSFSRVLTGAYNEQF
TRBJ2-7	TRBV7-9	ASSVGTSGAGYEQY
TRBJ1-2	TRBV28	ASSLDRYGYT
TRBJ2-5	TRBV7-9	ASSLGQGAWETQY
TRBJ1-1	TRBV2	ASSRLRTEAF
TRBJ1-3	TRBV6-2/TRBV6-3	ASRYRGYSGNTIY
TRBJ1-2	TRBV4-2	ASSQEVGARTYGYT
TRBJ2-7	TRBV30	AWSGSAGVYEQY
TRBJ1-6	TRBV7-2	ASSLFAGLPNSPLH